The 5 T cell receptor beta chains below were found in one sample sequenced in a study of blood T cell repertoires in COVID-19 (dated by TCRdb to the early 2020s). Library preparation was by the immunoSEQ multiplex PCR assay. The clones in this table, taken by TCRdb from immuneACCESS, are in-frame only. Not every clone is retained; where verified, under half of the shortfall comes from an unresolved V gene, and the cause of the rest is unknown. For this sample the table gives tens of thousands of clones, of which 80% to 90% were detected only once. The ten biggest clones cover roughly 6% of the sample. Sequencing was carried out using peripheral blood. The receptors originated from a middle-aged man with active COVID-19.

V is TRBV7-9 and J is TRBJ1-1; D perhaps matches TRBD1 (5 bases). With 4 bases removed from V and 1 base from J, the gap between germline ends came to 25 bases. The CDR3 totals 19 residues. Germline CDR1 and CDR2: SEHNR and FQNEAQ (reference sequence). The CDR3 coding sequence is TGTGCCAGCAGCTCTCGATCAACGACGGGACGGGGGGAGAACACTGAAGCTTTCTTT. This sequence encodes CASSSRSTTGRGENTEAFF.

The rearrangement joins TRBV3-1 (or the pseudogene TRBV3-2) to TRBJ2-7; D is ambiguous. CDR1 and CDR2 (germline): LGHDT, YNNKEL (reference sequence). The CDR3 has 14 residues. V gave up 4 bases and J gave up 4 bases, with 14 bases separating them. The CDR3 is CASSPTRFGYEQYF. Written as DNA, the CDR3 is TGTGCCAGCAGCCCGACCAGGTTTGGGTACGAGCAGTACTTC.

The J gene is TRBJ2-7, the V gene TRBV19; tentatively, D is TRBD2 (5 bases). V lost 5 bases, J lost 1 base, and 15 bases lay in between. The CDR3 has 15 residues. Looked up from germline, CDR1 is LNHDA and CDR2 is SQIVND (reference sequence). CDR3 DNA: TGTGCCAGTAGTCTAGGACTGTTAGGTTCCTACGAGCAGTACTTC. This encodes CASSLGLLGSYEQYF.

The chain combines TRBV30 with TRBJ1-5, with 10 nucleotides matching TRBD1. This CDR3 has 15 amino acids. Germline V gene lookup returns CDR1 GTSNPN and CDR2 SVGIG (reference sequence). The J segment lost 4 bases and the V segment lost 2 bases, leaving 5 bases of the junction unmatched. CDR3 nucleotides: TGTGCCTGGAGTCAACCGGGACAGGGGAATCAGCCCCAGCATTTT. Protein: CAWSQPGQGNQPQHF. The full variable domain, in which reference TRBV30 and TRBJ1-5 provide the parts outside the CDR3, is SQTIHQWPATLVQPVGSPLSLECTVEGTSNPNLYWYRQAAGRGLQLLFYSVGIGQISSEVPQNLSASRPQDRQFILSSKKLLLSDSGFYLCAWSQPGQGNQPQHFGDGTRLSIL.

The chain joins TRBV2 to TRBJ2-5; a possible D gene is TRBD2 (5 bases). With 6 bases removed from V and 3 bases from J, the gap between germline ends came to 8 bases. The CDR3 loop spans 12 amino acids. CDR1 is SNHLY, CDR2 FYNNEI, per germline. In DNA, the CDR3 is TGTGCCAGCAGGTCCGGGGAAGAGACCCAGTACTTC. It encodes CASRSGEETQYF.